The entry below describes one T cell receptor (beta chain). Its target is not known. Germline V lookup: CDR1 LGHDT, CDR2 YNNKEL (reference sequence). V lost 3 bases, J lost 8 bases, and 13 bases lay in between. The CDR3 consists of 13 residues. The entry originates in a study of post-analysis software for immune sequencing data. Whole-study results and caveats: In multiple sclerosis, normalized Chao1 diversity was significantly below that of controls. Same-batch samples co-clustered strongly by F measure. The five TRBV segments detected at higher frequency in patients than in controls included TRBV5-6, TRBV5-1 and TRBV20-1.

Incorporated into the TCR beta cDNA libraries were unique molecular identifiers, which served to reduce PCR and sequencing biases. TCRdb re-derived calls from the PCR reads in MiXCR, one entry per CDR3 protein. The repertoire consists of roughly 570,000 distinct CDR3 sequences, with roughly 34% occurring once and the leading ten covering 4.5% to 7.5%. V and J are TRBV3-1 and TRBJ1-1; D is ambiguous. The sequence derives from a girl between 2 and 17 years old with multiple sclerosis. The sample taken for sequencing was blood. The CDR3 DNA reads TGTGCCAGCAGCCACAGCTTCGGGCTCGAAGCTTTCTTT. It yields the protein CASSHSFGLEAFF. The full variable domain, its missing parts supplied by reference TRBV3-1 and TRBJ1-1, is DTAVSQTPKYLVTQMGNDKSIKCEQNLGHDTMYWYKQDSKKFLKIMFSYNNKELIINETVPNRFSPKSPDKAHLNLHINSLELGDSAVYFCASSHSFGLEAFFGQGTRLTVV.